A single sample gave rise to the 30 T cell receptor beta chains below, sequenced in a study of T cells in Graves' hyperthyroidism and ophthalmopathy (dated 2019 in TCRdb). The library was produced with multiplex PCR. Instrument on record: Illumina HiSeq 2000. The TCR beta CDR3 regions were amplified from RNA transcripts. A first-round RT-PCR of the TCR CDR3 used the HTBI primer set with the Qiagen OneStep RT-PCR kit. TCRdb itself trimmed the public reads at Q25 with fastp, ran MiXCR and retained productive beta chains. Rows are unified per CDR3 protein, each entry keeping the most common DNA and genes. This sample gives 500,000 to 800,000 distinct CDR3 sequences in total; 45% of them show up just once. The ten largest clones capture roughly 7.2% of the sample. The sample was peripheral blood or thyroid tissue (not recorded which). These receptors came from an adult man with Graves' disease, either hyperthyroidism or ophthalmopathy (not recorded which).

Note on this clonotype: Just one base apart from a much larger clone, this may be a read error. V gene TRBV29-1 combines with J gene TRBJ1-2; D gene unclear. CDR1 and CDR2 (germline): SQVTM, ANQGSEA. This CDR3 region has 13 residues. V lost 4 bases and J lost 1, with 10 bases in between. The CDR3 region is CSVANPDNYGYTF. DNA of the CDR3: TGCAGCGTTGCGAACCCAGATAACTATGGCTACACCTTC. Using reference TRBV29-1 and TRBJ1-2 for the parts outside the CDR3, the full variable domain is SAVISQKPSRDICQRGTSLTIQCQVDSQVTMMFWYRQQPGQSLTLIATANQGSEATYESGFVIDKFPISRPNLTFSTLTVSNMSPEDSSIYLCSVANPDNYGYTFGSGTRLTVV.

This clonotype was observed a handful of times. The V gene is TRBV4-1, the J gene TRBJ2-7, with 8 bases identical to TRBD2. Germline assignment: CDR1 MGHRA and CDR2 YSYEKL. The trim removed 1 base at V and 2 bases at J, leaving 4 bases unmatched. There are 15 residues in the CDR3. Here the CDR3 DNA reads TGCGCCAGCAGCCAAGCTAGCGGGCGTCCCTACGAGCAGTACTTC. Its protein is CASSQASGRPYEQYF.

The chain recombines TRBV12-3 or TRBV12-4 with TRBJ2-7, with D perhaps matching TRBD1 (6 bases). V was trimmed by 1 base and J by 3 bases, leaving 10 bases between them. The CDR3 is 14 amino acids. The CDR3 region has the DNA TGTGCCAGCAGTTTAGTCTCAGGGGTCTACGAGCAGTACTTC. It codes for CASSLVSGVYEQYF.

Ten or more counts support this clonotype. The rearrangement links TRBV7-9 to TRBJ1-2, with D perhaps matching TRBD1 (5 bases). Germline CDR1 is SEHNR and CDR2 is FQNEAQ (reference sequence). The CDR3 is 14 residues long. V dropped 5 bases and J dropped 4 bases, with 14 bases sitting between them. CDR3 sequence: CASSPGRDVYGYTF. The DNA of the CDR3 is TGTGCCAGCAGCCCCGGCCGGGACGTCTATGGCTACACCTTC.

CDR3: CASSTRLAGNTGELFF. CDR3 DNA sequence: TGCGCCAGCAGCACCAGACTAGCGGGAAACACCGGGGAGCTGTTTTTT. The J gene is TRBJ2-2, the V gene TRBV5-1; 11 bases are a match to TRBD2. Germline V gives CDR1 SGHRS, CDR2 YFSETQ. The CDR3 contains 16 residues. Germline trimming cut 4 bases from V and 2 bases from J; bases unmatched to any gene: 4.

The rearrangement joins TRBV12-3 or TRBV12-4 to TRBJ1-5; D is ambiguous. Between the trimmed V and J ends, which lost 3 bases and 0 bases, there was a span of 9 bases. The CDR3 extends over 15 amino acids. CDR3 loop: CASSLNGNSNQPQHF. The CDR3 DNA is TGTGCCAGCAGTTTGAACGGTAATAGCAATCAGCCCCAGCATTTT.

The V call is TRBV19, the J call TRBJ2-6; 7 nucleotides match TRBD2. The CDR3 runs to 15 residues. V lost 3 bases to trimming and J lost 4 bases; unmatched junction nucleotides: 3. The V gene's germline CDR1 is LNHDA and CDR2 SQIVND (reference sequence). The CDR3 loop is CASSIAGAGANVLTF. The CDR3 nucleotides are TGTGCCAGTAGTATCGCGGGAGCCGGGGCCAACGTCCTGACTTTC.

Details on this clonotype: Relative to the germline gene, one junction end is altered; a read error may explain this. The chain recombines TRBV5-1 with TRBJ2-7, with D tentatively TRBD1 (6 bases). Germline CDR1 reads SGHRS; CDR2 reads YFSETQ. The CDR3 is made up of 15 amino acids. The CDR3 region has the DNA TGCGCCAGCAGCTTTGGGACACGCGCGGCCTACGAGCGGTACTTC. It yields the protein CASSFGTRAAYERYF.

This clonotype was counted a few times. CDR3 sequence (DNA): TGCAGTGCTTGGGTCGTGGGGCAATCGGACTACGAGCAGTACTTC. As protein: CSAWVVGQSDYEQYF. The chain couples TRBV20-1 to TRBJ2-7; tentatively, D is TRBD1 (5 bases). CDR3 length: 15 residues. The germline CDR1 and CDR2 sequences are DFQATT and SNEGSKA (reference sequence). Deletions cut 5 bases from V and 3 bases from J, with 20 bases between.

V and J are TRBV5-6 and TRBJ1-4; 7 bases are a match to TRBD1. This CDR3 spans 15 amino acids. The V and J ends lost 4 bases and 2 bases, in that order; junction bases with no gene match: 5. CDR1 and CDR2 (germline): SGHDT, YYEEEE. CDR3 nucleotide sequence: TGTGCCAGCAGCAAGACAGGGAACACTAATGAAAAACTGTTTTTT. Translation: CASSKTGNTNEKLFF.

This rearrangement joins TRBV29-1 to TRBJ2-2, with 13 bases aligning to TRBD2. Unmatched junction bases numbered 6, after V lost 3 bases and J lost 5 bases. The germline CDR1 and CDR2 sequences are SQVTM and ANQGSEA. This CDR3 spans 16 amino acids. Here the CDR3 DNA reads TGCAGCGTTGAGATAGGACTAGCGGGAGAAACCGGGGAGCTGTTTTTT. Protein product: CSVEIGLAGETGELFF.

This clonotype was recorded only once. A much larger clone lies one base from this, so it may be a read error. The chain combines TRBV7-3 with TRBJ1-2; D remains unclear. CDR3 length equals 14 residues. V lost 1 base, J lost 3 bases, and 9 bases lay in between. From germline, CDR1 is SGHTA and CDR2 FQGTGA. CDR3 amino acids: CASSLNAADYGYTF. For the CDR3, the DNA is TGTGCCAGCAGCTTAAATGCAGCTGACTATGGCTACACCTTC.

This clonotype was counted many times. This rearrangement joins TRBV2 to TRBJ1-6, with D perhaps TRBD1 (5 bases). CDR3 size: 13 residues. Germline V CDR1 and CDR2: SNHLY, FYNNEI. The CDR3 spells CATVQGSNSPLHF. DNA for the CDR3: TGTGCGACGGTGCAGGGATCGAATTCACCCCTCCACTTT.

CDR3 residues: CSLDRLNYGYTF. As DNA, the CDR3 is TGCAGCTTGGACAGGCTTAACTATGGCTACACCTTC. The J gene is TRBJ1-2, the V gene TRBV29-1; 7 nucleotides agree with TRBD1. The CDR3 covers 12 residues. Trimming removed 8 bases from V and 1 base from J; junction bases left unmatched: 4. CDR1 and CDR2 from the germline V gene are SQVTM and ANQGSEA. The complete variable domain, with remaining parts taken from reference TRBV29-1 and TRBJ1-2, reads SAVISQKPSRDICQRGTSLTIQCQVDSQVTMMFWYRQQPGQSLTLIATANQGSEATYESGFVIDKFPISRPNLTFSTLTVSNMSPEDSSIYLCSLDRLNYGYTFGSGTRLTVV.

This clonotype showed up just a few times. The chain combines TRBV7-8 with TRBJ1-4; D is undetermined. The CDR3 is made up of 16 amino acids. V lost 1 base and J 6 bases, leaving 15 bases between the germline ends. The V gene's germline CDR1 is SGHVS and CDR2 FQNEAQ. The CDR3 is CASSLGHRAADEKLFF. The CDR3 DNA is TGTGCCAGCAGCTTAGGGCACCGGGCCGCGGATGAAAAACTGTTTTTT.

The table lists this clonotype with many counts. The gene calls are TRBV9 and TRBJ1-6, with D uncertain. The CDR3 consists of 15 residues. CDR1 is SGDLS and CDR2 is YYNGEE in the germline V gene. V dropped 5 bases and J dropped 7 bases, with 16 bases sitting between them. The CDR3 bases are TGTGCCAGCAGACAAGGACGGTCAGAGAATTCACCCCTCCACTTT. Protein product: CASRQGRSENSPLHF.

Only a few counts were recorded for this clonotype. The genes are TRBV7-9 and TRBJ1-1, with 7 bases that match TRBD1. Looked up from germline, CDR1 is SEHNR and CDR2 is FQNEAQ (reference sequence). The CDR3 has 16 residues. J lost 6 bases, V lost 4 bases, and 14 bases had no gene match. CDR3 nucleotides: TGTGCCAGCAGCTGGGGGACAGCCTATAGGGTATCTGAAGCTTTCTTT. It is translated as CASSWGTAYRVSEAFF.

This clonotype showed up many times. V is TRBV2 and J is TRBJ1-1; possibly TRBD1 for D (5 bases). Trimming stripped 11 bases from V and 1 base from J, with 11 bases between. Germline-derived CDR1 and CDR2 are SNHLY and FYNNEI. The CDR3 extends over 12 amino acids. CDR3 loop: CAVDQGNTEAFF. The CDR3 DNA reads as TGTGCCGTAGACCAGGGGAACACTGAAGCTTTCTTT.

Ten or more counts support this clonotype. The chain combines TRBV10-3 with TRBJ1-1, with TRBD1 matching over 8 bases. This CDR3 comprises 16 residues. The V gene end was trimmed by 4 bases and the J gene end by 0 bases; junction bases not matched to a gene: 7. Germline values: CDR1 ENHRY, CDR2 SYGVKD. The CDR3 region is CAISGRTGLMNTEAFF. The CDR3 DNA reads as TGTGCCATCAGTGGTCGGACAGGGCTGATGAACACTGAAGCTTTCTTT.

This clonotype was found many times. The chain couples TRBV20-1 to TRBJ1-1; 7 bases are a match to TRBD1. Germline values: CDR1 DFQATT, CDR2 SNEGSKA (reference sequence). The J segment lost 7 bases and the V segment lost 6 bases, leaving 11 bases of the junction unmatched. This CDR3 is 13 amino acids long. The CDR3 DNA reads as TGCAGTGCAGAGGGACAGAGCGGACTTGAAGCTTTCTTT. Amino acids: CSAEGQSGLEAFF.

This clonotype was recorded many times. V and J are TRBV14 and TRBJ1-2; D gene uncertain. V lost 0 bases and J lost 2, with 10 bases in between. CDR3 length: 15 amino acids. CDR1 and CDR2 (germline): SGHDN, FVKESK. The CDR3 sequence: CASSQDQAANYGYTF. The CDR3 nucleotides read TGTGCCAGCAGCCAAGATCAGGCGGCGAACTATGGCTACACCTTC.

V usage is TRBV19 and J usage is TRBJ1-5; weak D call: TRBD1 (6 bases). The CDR3 consists of 14 residues. The germline gives CDR1 LNHDA, CDR2 SQIVND (reference sequence). V lost 3 bases to trimming and J lost 6 bases, with 12 bases between them. The CDR3 here is CASSMFEGGQPQHF. The CDR3, as DNA: TGTGCCAGTAGTATGTTTGAGGGGGGTCAGCCCCAGCATTTT.

The chain couples TRBV7-2 to TRBJ1-4; a weak D match, TRBD1 (6 bases). This CDR3 has 16 residues. Between the trimmed V and J ends, which lost 2 bases and 7 bases, there was a span of 17 bases. CDR1 is SGHTA and CDR2 is FQGNSA in the germline V gene. CDR3 DNA sequence: TGTGCCAGCAGCTTAAATGTAGTCAGGGGCGGTGAAAAACTGTTTTTT. Its translation: CASSLNVVRGGEKLFF.

The gene calls are TRBV27 and TRBJ1-5, with a weak D call TRBD1 (5 bases). This CDR3 contains 14 residues. Germline CDR1 reads MNHEY; CDR2 reads SMNVEV (reference sequence). V lost 6 bases, J lost 0 bases, and 9 bases lay in between. CDR3: CASSREYSNQPQHF. The CDR3 DNA reads as TGTGCCAGCAGCAGGGAATATAGCAATCAGCCCCAGCATTTT.

CDR3 DNA: TGTGCCAGCAGCACGACAGGGATCTATGGCTACACCTTC. It encodes CASSTTGIYGYTF. V and J are TRBV7-2 and TRBJ1-2; TRBD1 matches 7 bases. J was trimmed by 4 bases and V by 5 bases; bases with no gene match: 4. CDR3 length: 13 amino acids. Germline V CDR1 and CDR2: SGHTA, FQGNSA.

The chain links TRBV4-1 to TRBJ1-2; D is undetermined. The CDR3 is 14 residues long. CDR1 is MGHRA and CDR2 is YSYEKL in the germline V gene. Trimming shortened V by 0 bases and J by 8 bases, and 13 bases separated the two germline ends. CDR3 region: CASSQDRQVGGYTF. The CDR3, as DNA: TGCGCCAGCAGCCAAGATCGGCAGGTTGGGGGCTACACCTTC.

This chain uses TRBV19 with TRBJ1-3; a weak D match, TRBD1 (5 bases). Trimming pared 5 bases from V and 4 bases from J, leaving 18 bases between. Germline V gives CDR1 LNHDA, CDR2 SQIVND (reference sequence). The CDR3 has 16 amino acids. The CDR3 reads CASSRDRGSEGNTIYF. The CDR3 nucleotides are TGTGCCAGTAGTCGCGACCGGGGGTCCGAAGGAAACACCATATATTTT.

In the case of this clonotype: A much more abundant neighbour one base away suggests this may be a read error. CDR3 coding DNA: TGTGCCAGCAGTGAAGCGATATTCTATGGCTACACCTTC. Protein: CASSEAIFYGYTF. This chain connects TRBV2 to TRBJ1-2, with D unresolved. Between the trimmed V and J ends, which lost 0 bases and 4 bases, there was a span of 6 bases. The CDR3 covers 13 residues. CDR1 is SNHLY, CDR2 FYNNEI, per germline. Full variable domain (missing parts from reference TRBV2 and TRBJ1-2): EPEVTQTPSHQVTQMGQEVILRCVPISNHLYFYWYRQILGQKVEFLVSFYNNEISEKSEIFDDQFSVERPDGSNFTLKIRSTKLEDSAMYFCASSEAIFYGYTFGSGTRLTVV.

The chain combines TRBV6-1 with TRBJ2-2, with a possible D match to TRBD1 (5 bases). The CDR3 consists of 14 residues. The ends were cut back, 8 bases at V and 4 bases at J, with 14 bases in the middle. The germline V gene has CDR1 MNHNS and CDR2 SASEGT. This chain's CDR3 is CASRVGARTGELFF. The CDR3 coding sequence is TGTGCCAGCCGTGTAGGGGCACGCACCGGGGAGCTGTTTTTT.

The chain links TRBV7-2 to TRBJ2-7, with D maybe TRBD2 (7 bases). The CDR3 spans 14 residues. Germline values: CDR1 SGHTA, CDR2 FQGNSA. V was trimmed by 6 bases and J by 7 bases, leaving 19 bases between them. The CDR3 region has the DNA TGTGCCAGCAGTGAGGGGGGGCACACCGGGGAGCAGTACTTC. Translation: CASSEGGHTGEQYF.